What follows are 29 T cell receptor beta chains derived from one specimen sequenced in a study of T-cell reconstitution after alpha-beta-depleted transplantation in children (dated by TCRdb to 2015 to 2016). This specimen's treatment or condition label, interpreted: allogeneic hematopoietic cell transplantation with graft depleted of TCRalphabeta T cells and CD19 B cells. Receptor amplification or capture employed PCR. The listed sequencing device is Illumina HiSeq 2500. TCR library preparation used molecular barcoding, with unique molecular identifiers applied to normalize quantification of the TCRbeta repertoire. TCRdb reanalyzed the raw reads on its own, using fastp at Q25 for trimming and MiXCR for clone calling, and kept in-frame beta chains. Each record represents a unique CDR3 protein, reported with the most common genes and DNA among its rows. The sample includes about 980,000 distinct CDR3 sequences, with around 30% observed a single time. The ten largest clones add up to 28% of the sample.

This sample comprised PBMCs, mostly from graft donor cells, obtained 360 days after TCRalphabeta/CD19-depleted stem cell transplant. The receptors originated from a boy in the first two years of life who had a stem cell transplant for SCID, so the T cells may come from the graft donor.

The table lists this clonotype with many counts. The CDR3 sequence is CASSTGTGSYEQYF. The DNA for the CDR3 is TGTGCCAGCAGCACGGGGACAGGCTCCTACGAGCAGTACTTC. The chain combines TRBV7-9 with TRBJ2-7, with 8 nucleotides matching TRBD1. J lost 0 bases, V lost 5 bases, and 3 bases had no gene match. Germline-derived CDR1 and CDR2 are SEHNR and FQNEAQ (reference sequence). The CDR3 has 14 residues.

This chain links TRBV29-1 with TRBJ2-7; 10 bases are shared with TRBD1. Per germline, CDR1 SQVTM and CDR2 ANQGSEA. There are 13 residues in the CDR3. V lost 5 bases to trimming and J lost 4 bases; unmatched junction nucleotides: 5. Here the CDR3 reads CSVLVGQGYEQYF. The CDR3 coding sequence is TGCAGCGTTCTTGTGGGACAGGGGTACGAGCAGTACTTC.

V and J are TRBV13 and TRBJ2-3, with TRBD2 matching over 10 bases. V lost 5 bases, J lost 5 bases, and 10 bases stayed unmatched. Germline V gene sequence: CDR1 PRHDT, CDR2 FYEKMQ (reference sequence). The CDR3 has 16 amino acids. CDR3 coding DNA: TGTGCCAGCAGCCCCCGTGGAGCGGGGGGGAGAGATACGCAGTATTTT. It encodes CASSPRGAGGRDTQYF. The entire variable domain, with the rest obtained from reference TRBV13 and TRBJ2-3, is as follows: AAGVIQSPRHLIKEKRETATLKCYPIPRHDTVYWYQQGPGQDPQFLISFYEKMQSDKGSIPDRFSAQQFSDYHSELNMSSLELGDSALYFCASSPRGAGGRDTQYFGPGTRLTVL.

This clonotype was counted between two and nine times. The chain couples TRBV5-1 to TRBJ2-2, with 7 nucleotides matching TRBD2. The ends lost 2 bases at V and 0 bases at J; junction bases unmatched: 1. The germline V gene encodes CDR1 SGHRS and CDR2 YFSETQ. This CDR3 has 15 residues. CDR3 sequence (DNA): TGCGCCAGCAGCTTACTAGCGACGAACACCGGGGAGCTGTTTTTT. It codes for CASSLLATNTGELFF.

This clonotype was counted only a few times. V and J are TRBV7-8 and TRBJ2-7, with 11 bases identical to TRBD2. Germline V gene sequence: CDR1 SGHVS, CDR2 FQNEAQ. V gave up 5 bases and J gave up 5 bases; unmatched junction bases: 8. This CDR3 is 15 amino acids long. In DNA form, the CDR3 reads TGTGCCAGCAGCCCAGTAGCGGGGGGGCGCAACGAGCAGTACTTC. Translating it yields CASSPVAGGRNEQYF.

The V and J genes are TRBV12-3 or TRBV12-4 and TRBJ1-1; D is unclear. V dropped 3 bases and J dropped 5 bases, with 4 bases sitting between them. This CDR3 contains 11 residues. This CDR3 reads CASSFKTEAFF. CDR3 in DNA: TGTGCCAGCAGTTTTAAGACTGAAGCTTTCTTT.

This rearrangement joins TRBV24-1 to TRBJ2-1; no reliable D call. Trimming stripped 0 bases from V and 5 bases from J, with 7 bases between. The CDR3 length is 14 residues. In germline, CDR1 is KGHDR, CDR2 SFDVKD. Here the CDR3 DNA reads TGTGCCACCAGTGATTTGGGTGAGGACAATGAGCAGTTCTTC. Translating gives CATSDLGEDNEQFF.

The genes are TRBV11-2 and TRBJ2-3, with no clear D. Germline assignment: CDR1 SGHAT and CDR2 FQNNGV. This CDR3 comprises 16 residues. Trimming removed 1 base at V and 3 bases at J, with 14 bases between. CDR3 coding DNA: TGTGCCAGCAGCTTAGGGAAGGGCCCAGTAACAGATACGCAGTATTTT. Translated: CASSLGKGPVTDTQYF.

This chain connects TRBV29-1 to TRBJ2-7; D remains ambiguous. Germline V gene data show CDR1 as SQVTM and CDR2 as ANQGSEA. The CDR3 runs to 11 residues. Between the trimmed V and J ends, which lost 7 bases and 0 bases, there was a span of 7 bases. In DNA form, the CDR3 reads TGCAGCGCACGGATCTCCTACGAGCAGTACTTC. Its protein is CSARISYEQYF.

The chain links TRBV6-1 to TRBJ2-4, with 7 bases aligning to TRBD1. Unmatched junction bases numbered 10, after V lost 5 bases and J lost 3 bases. The germline V gene has CDR1 MNHNS and CDR2 SASEGT. The CDR3 contains 16 residues. As DNA, the CDR3 is TGTGCCAGCAGTCCCGAGACAGGGTTGGTCAAAAACATTCAGTACTTC. As protein: CASSPETGLVKNIQYF.

This clonotype has just a few counts. V gene TRBV20-1 combines with J gene TRBJ2-1, with a possible D match to TRBD1 (5 bases). This CDR3 comprises 11 residues. The germline CDR1 and CDR2 sequences are DFQATT and SNEGSKA (reference sequence). The V and J ends lost 3 bases and 12 bases respectively, with 12 bases between them. CDR3 coding DNA: TGCAGTGCTAGCCCCTGGGGCCCGCAGTTCTTC. Protein sequence: CSASPWGPQFF.

This clonotype occurred a few times. The CDR3 bases are TGTGCCAGCGAAGGGGGAGGTGTAGGAAAAAACATTCAGTACTTC. Its protein is CASEGGGVGKNIQYF. V is TRBV28 and J is TRBJ2-4, with D possibly called TRBD1 or TRBD2 (6 bases each). Trimming removed 8 bases at V and 4 bases at J, with 18 bases between. This CDR3 contains 15 residues. Germline loops: CDR1 MDHEN, CDR2 SYDVKM.

The chain combines TRBV27 with TRBJ2-1; the D is unclear. CDR3 length equals 13 residues. In germline, CDR1 is MNHEY, CDR2 SMNVEV (reference sequence). V was cut by 4 bases and J by 9 bases, with 13 bases left in between. The CDR3 sequence: CASSYHTYGEQFF. DNA of the CDR3: TGTGCCAGCAGTTACCATACCTATGGTGAGCAGTTCTTC.

This clonotype was seen a handful of times. The V and J genes are TRBV20-1 and TRBJ2-3; TRBD2 aligns across 10 bases. Germline CDR1 and CDR2: DFQATT and SNEGSKA (reference sequence). Germline trimming cut 5 bases from V and 3 bases from J; bases unmatched to any gene: 5. CDR3 length: 14 residues. CDR3 bases: TGCAGTGCTCCTCTAGCGGGGGAAACAGATACGCAGTATTTT. It encodes CSAPLAGETDTQYF.

The chain couples TRBV28 to TRBJ2-5, with D possibly being TRBD1 (5 bases). This CDR3 has 15 residues. Trimming removed 3 bases from V and 1 base from J, with 12 bases in between. Germline V CDR1 and CDR2: MDHEN, SYDVKM. The CDR3 spells CASSFAGHLQETQYF. In DNA form, the CDR3 reads TGTGCCAGCAGTTTCGCAGGACACCTCCAAGAGACCCAGTACTTC.

V and J are TRBV4-1 and TRBJ2-5, with D possibly matching TRBD2 (5 bases). The CDR3 runs to 16 residues. Germline CDR1 MGHRA, CDR2 YSYEKL. Trimming left V 2 bases short and J 2 bases short, with 15 bases between. CDR3 in DNA: TGCGCCAGCAGCCAACCGGAATTCTCGGGGCAAGAGACCCAGTACTTC. Translation gives CASSQPEFSGQETQYF.

Only a few counts were recorded for this clonotype. This sequence joins TRBV2 and TRBJ1-1; 8 bases align to TRBD1. There are 15 residues in the CDR3. With 6 bases clipped from V and 2 bases from J, the junction kept 8 bases outside the gene matches. The germline V gene encodes CDR1 SNHLY and CDR2 FYNNEI. The CDR3: CASRGTGGRNTEAFF. CDR3 sequence (DNA): TGTGCCAGCAGAGGAACAGGGGGTCGAAACACTGAAGCTTTCTTT.

This clonotype was seen a single time. This chain links TRBV5-1 with TRBJ2-5, with TRBD1 matching 8 bases. V was pared by 2 bases and J by 5 bases, with 8 bases of the junction left unmatched. Per the germline V gene, CDR1 is SGHRS and CDR2 is YFSETQ. This CDR3 region has 15 residues. The CDR3 DNA is TGCGCCAGCAGCTTCCGGGACAGGCGTGGGGAGACCCAGTACTTC. Translation gives CASSFRDRRGETQYF. The entire variable domain, with the rest obtained from reference TRBV5-1 and TRBJ2-5, is as follows: KAGVTQTPRYLIKTRGQQVTLSCSPISGHRSVSWYQQTPGQGLQFLFEYFSETQRNKGNFPGRFSGRQFSNSRSEMNVSTLELGDSALYLCASSFRDRRGETQYFGPGTRLLVL.

The V call is TRBV18, the J call TRBJ1-1; tentatively, D is TRBD1 (5 bases). The V end lost 8 bases, the J end lost 1 base, and 11 bases lay between the germline ends. Germline CDR1 and CDR2: KGHSH and LQKENI. The CDR3 spans 13 residues. The CDR3 DNA follows: TGTGCCAGCACTGACAGCCGGAACACTGAAGCTTTCTTT. Its protein product is CASTDSRNTEAFF.

CDR3 coding DNA: TGTGCCAGCAGTTACTCGCGACAGATGAACACTGAAGCTTTCTTT. Translation gives CASSYSRQMNTEAFF. V and J are TRBV6-5 and TRBJ1-1, with D maybe TRBD1 (5 bases). Germline V lookup: CDR1 MNHEY, CDR2 SVGAGI. The CDR3 loop spans 15 amino acids. Trimming pared 0 bases from V and 0 bases from J, leaving 8 bases between.

In its sample, this clonotype was seen a few times. The gene calls are TRBV5-1 and TRBJ1-2; D uncertain. V was cut by 0 bases and J by 0 bases, with 18 bases left in between. The germline V gene encodes CDR1 SGHRS and CDR2 YFSETQ. This CDR3 has 18 residues. The CDR3 DNA sequence: TGCGCCAGCAGCTTGGAAATTTTGGCGGGGAGAGCTAACTATGGCTACACCTTC. Its translation is CASSLEILAGRANYGYTF.

This clonotype occurred a few times. The chain carries TRBV20-1 and TRBJ1-1; D gene ambiguous. Trimming removed 4 bases at V and 1 base at J, with 16 bases between. The CDR3 totals 15 residues. Germline values: CDR1 DFQATT, CDR2 SNEGSKA (reference sequence). The CDR3 DNA follows: TGCAGTGCTATACAAGACGGACTACCGAACACTGAAGCTTTCTTT. Its protein product is CSAIQDGLPNTEAFF.

This clonotype was seen only a few times. The chain links TRBV6-5 to TRBJ2-5, with D possibly being TRBD1 (6 bases). The germline V gene has CDR1 MNHEY and CDR2 SVGAGI. The V gene lost 6 bases and the J gene lost 5 bases, with 16 bases spanning the gap. The CDR3 spans 14 residues. The CDR3, as DNA: TGTGCCAGCAGACTCGGACAGCTGGGCGAGACCCAGTACTTC. Translated, it gives CASRLGQLGETQYF.

This rearrangement joins TRBV12-3 or TRBV12-4 to TRBJ2-3, with TRBD2 matching over 9 bases. V shed 4 bases, J shed 2 bases, and the junction held 13 bases outside the gene matches. This CDR3 has 18 amino acids. The CDR3 protein is CASSSRPLAGANTDTQYF. The CDR3 DNA reads TGTGCCAGCAGTTCTAGACCTTTAGCGGGGGCCAACACAGATACGCAGTATTTT.

V gene TRBV7-8 combines with J gene TRBJ2-3; D not certain. Trimming removed 4 bases from V and 1 base from J, with 18 bases in between. The CDR3 has 17 amino acids. Per the germline V gene, CDR1 is SGHVS and CDR2 is FQNEAQ. CDR3 amino acids: CASSYTRGRKGTDTQYF. CDR3 nucleotides: TGTGCCAGCAGCTACACCCGCGGCAGGAAGGGCACAGATACGCAGTATTTT.

This clonotype was counted a few times. This chain joins TRBV10-3 and TRBJ2-5, with a possible D match to TRBD1 (7 bases). Germline values: CDR1 ENHRY, CDR2 SYGVKD. Trimming removed 10 bases at V and 2 bases at J, with 11 bases between. The CDR3 has 12 amino acids. CDR3 in amino acids: CATRGVQETQYF. The CDR3, as DNA: TGTGCCACCAGGGGGGTACAAGAGACCCAGTACTTC.

Concerning this clonotype: Germline and junction disagree at one end, which may indicate a read error. The chain is built from TRBV12-3 or TRBV12-4 and TRBJ2-3; D is ambiguous. The CDR3 runs to 13 residues. CDR3 loop: CASSPQSRDTQYF. CDR3 nucleotides: TGTGCCAGCAGTCCCCAAAGCAGAGATACGCAGTATTTT.

This clonotype occurred a few times. This chain links TRBV27 with TRBJ2-7, with unresolved D. The CDR3 loop spans 14 amino acids. V was clipped by 5 bases and J by 9 bases, with 20 bases between them. Germline V gene data show CDR1 as MNHEY and CDR2 as SMNVEV (reference sequence). Written as DNA, the CDR3 is TGTGCCAGCAGTCCCTCACGAGTGGGCGATCGGCAGTACTTC. It translates to CASSPSRVGDRQYF.

With regard to this clonotype: Germline and junction disagree at one end, which may indicate a read error. This chain joins TRBV11-1 and TRBJ2-6; a possible D gene is TRBD1 (6 bases). The germline V gene encodes CDR1 SGHAT and CDR2 FQDESV (reference sequence). The CDR3 extends over 18 amino acids. The chain's CDR3 is CASSLALKDSSGANVLIF. The DNA for the CDR3 is TGTGCCAGCAGCTTAGCTCTAAAGGACAGCTCTGGGGCCAACGTCCTGATTTTC.